This T cell receptor beta chain appears in the sequencing data of a study of T-cell reconstitution after alpha-beta-depleted transplantation in children. The CDR3 runs to 13 residues. The V and J ends lost 6 bases and 5 bases, in that order; junction bases with no gene match: 5. The germline gives CDR1 MNHNS, CDR2 SASEGT. Molecular barcoding with unique molecular identifiers was used for the TCRbeta library. TCRdb used MiXCR to reprocess the PCR reads, holding one entry per CDR3 protein. The sample gives about 540,000 distinct CDR3 sequences, 15% to 20% of which show up once; around 3.3% is in the top ten.

This TCR derives from a human donor who donated a stem cell graft to a child with acute lymphoblastic leukemia. This specimen was PBMCs from the stem cell graft donor, taken from the stem cell graft. This sequence joins TRBV6-1 and TRBJ2-7, with TRBD1 matching over 9 bases. CDR3 nucleotides: TGTGCCAGCAGGGGGACAGGGTATGACGAGCAGTACTTC. Amino acid sequence: CASRGTGYDEQYF.